This T cell receptor (beta chain) was sequenced in a study of T cell clonotyping in hematopoietic cell transplantation. Regarding time point: recipient sample about 28 days before transplant, after cytoreduction. Regarding this clone: Its specificity is not known.

The data were produced by immunoSEQ multiplex PCR, yet TCRdb's version contains in-frame clones alone and is incomplete. The data contain some 36,000 clones, approximately 95% of them singletons. The V gene's germline CDR1 is MDHEN and CDR2 SYDVKM. V gave up 3 bases and J gave up 4 bases, with 9 bases separating them. The CDR3 runs 14 residues. Study outcomes and limitations: Recipient TCR diversity dropped after transplant; expanded clonotypes rose from day 30 to 180. Without cell sorting, CD4 versus CD8 contributions remain unresolved.

The rearrangement uses TRBV28 and TRBJ2-2; D is ambiguous. Material: peripheral blood mononuclear cells, obtained before stem cell transplant. The clonotype was recovered from a man in his forties with chronic myeloid leukemia. Some clones in this sample may be carry-over from other donors' samples. CDR3 amino acids: CASSLRLITGELFF. CDR3 in DNA: TGTGCCAGCAGTTTGCGACTGATCACCGGGGAGCTGTTTTTT.